Sequencing of this T cell receptor beta chain was carried out in a study of cytomegalovirus exposure and HLA in healthy donors. Background on the study: Most donors, approximately 82% of some 400 genotyped, fell in the Caucasian-associated ancestry cluster. Notes on the study in general: Within the data, a cluster of highly shared sequence variants was likely a sequencing artifact.

As to this clone: What it binds is unknown.

A multiplex PCR was run with 60 Vbeta primers and 13 Jbeta primers. The assay was immunoSEQ multiplex PCR, and TCRdb's table has in-frame clones only and misses some. The sample gives 120,000 or so clones, 81% of which show up once; 3% to 4% is in the top ten. The receptor was isolated from a man between 18 and 35 years old in good health and CMV-seropositive. Sequencing used PBMCs.

CDR3 protein: CASRGGIGTKNIQYF. The CDR3 DNA reads TGTGCCAGCAGGGGGGGTATCGGGACCAAAAACATTCAGTACTTC. The chain has TRBV6-1 and TRBJ2-4; possible D gene TRBD2, 6 bases. This CDR3 has 15 residues. The V end was cut by 6 bases, the J end by 2 bases, with 14 bases between. The germline CDR1 and CDR2 sequences are MNHNS and SASEGT.